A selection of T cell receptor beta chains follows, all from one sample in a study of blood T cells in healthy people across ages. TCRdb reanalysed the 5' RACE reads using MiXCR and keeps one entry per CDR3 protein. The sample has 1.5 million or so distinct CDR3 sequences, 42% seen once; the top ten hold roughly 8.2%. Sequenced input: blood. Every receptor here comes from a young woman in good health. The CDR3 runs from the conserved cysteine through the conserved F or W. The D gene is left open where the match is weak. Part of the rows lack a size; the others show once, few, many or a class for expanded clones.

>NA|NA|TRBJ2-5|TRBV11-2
CASSFGVLQETQYF
TGTGCCAGCAGCTTCGGGGTCCTCCAAGAGACCCAGTACTTC
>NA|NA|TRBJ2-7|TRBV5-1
CASSLLQGLSGEQYF
TGCGCCAGCAGCTTGTTGCAGGGACTCTCGGGGGAGCAGTACTTC
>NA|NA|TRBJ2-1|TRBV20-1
CSVGGGLVSYNEQFF
TGCAGTGTGGGTGGAGGGCTAGTGTCCTACAATGAGCAGTTCTTC
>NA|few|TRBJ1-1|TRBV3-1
CASRKTAEAFF
TGTGCCAGCAGAAAAACAGCTGAAGCTTTCTTT
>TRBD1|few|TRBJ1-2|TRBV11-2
CASSLDIGQGNYGYTF
TGTGCCAGCAGCTTAGATATCGGACAGGGGAACTATGGCTACACCTTC
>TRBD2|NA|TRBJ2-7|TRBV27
CASSLLTSGGACEQYF
TGTGCCAGCAGTTTATTAACTAGCGGGGGGGCGTGCGAGCAGTACTTC
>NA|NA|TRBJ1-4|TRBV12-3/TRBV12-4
CASSPQGFGEKLFF
TGTGCCAGCAGCCCTCAGGGATTCGGGGAAAAACTGTTTTTT
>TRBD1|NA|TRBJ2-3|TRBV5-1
CASNHSGTGLDTQYF
TGCGCCAGCAACCACTCCGGGACAGGGCTGGATACGCAGTATTTT
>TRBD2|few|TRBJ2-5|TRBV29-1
CSVDLLAALPYNEQYF
TGCAGCGTTGACCTCCTAGCGGCCCTTCCCTACAATGAGCAGTACTTC
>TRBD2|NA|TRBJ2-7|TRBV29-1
CSTTSGSEQYF
TGCAGCACCACTAGCGGGAGCGAGCAGTACTTC
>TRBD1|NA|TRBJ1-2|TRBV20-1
CSAGDRGYNYGYTF
TGCAGTGCAGGGGACAGGGGATATAACTATGGCTACACCTTC
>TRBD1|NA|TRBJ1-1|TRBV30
CAWSPGQGKAFF
TGTGCCTGGAGTCCAGGACAGGGAAAAGCTTTCTTT
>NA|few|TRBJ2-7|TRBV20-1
CSARKTYEQYF
TGCAGTGCTAGGAAGACCTACGAGCAGTACTTC
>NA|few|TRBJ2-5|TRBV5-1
CASSNLETQYF
TGCGCCAGCAGCAACCTGGAGACCCAGTACTTC
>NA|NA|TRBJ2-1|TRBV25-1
CTSSERADYEQFF
TGTACCAGCAGTGAGCGGGCTGACTATGAGCAGTTCTTC
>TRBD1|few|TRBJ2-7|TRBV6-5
CASRWDRGTEQYF
TGTGCCAGCAGGTGGGACAGGGGAACCGAGCAGTACTTC
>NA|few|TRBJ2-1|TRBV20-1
CSARNTALWEQFF
TGCAGTGCTAGGAACACTGCCCTTTGGGAGCAGTTCTTC
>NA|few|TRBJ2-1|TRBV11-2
CASSVPGTYNEQFF
TGTGCCAGCAGCGTTCCCGGTACTTACAATGAGCAGTTCTTC
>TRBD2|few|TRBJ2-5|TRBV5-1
CASSPVVTSGQETQYF
TGCGCCAGCAGCCCGGTGGTGACTAGCGGGCAAGAGACCCAGTACTTC
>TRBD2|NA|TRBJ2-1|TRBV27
CASSPIPISGGPYNEQFF
TGTGCCAGCAGTCCTATCCCTATTAGCGGGGGTCCCTACAATGAGCAGTTCTTC
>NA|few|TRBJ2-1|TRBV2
CASRGAQSQRFF
TGTGCCAGCAGGGGTGCTCAGAGCCAGAGGTTCTTC
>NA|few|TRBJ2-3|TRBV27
CASSSSGRPYTDTQYF
TGTGCCAGCAGTTCGTCGGGAAGGCCGTACACAGATACGCAGTATTTT
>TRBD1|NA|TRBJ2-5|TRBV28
CASSSTGAGGQETQYF
TGTGCCAGCAGTTCGACAGGGGCCGGAGGACAAGAGACCCAGTACTTC
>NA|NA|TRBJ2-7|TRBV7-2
CASSLGLPMYEQYF
TGTGCCAGTAGCTTGGGACTCCCAATGTACGAGCAGTACTTC
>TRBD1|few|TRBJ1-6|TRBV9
CASSSLRDRASPLHF
TGTGCCAGCAGCTCCCTCCGGGACAGGGCATCACCCCTCCACTTT
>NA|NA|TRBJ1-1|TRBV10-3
CAISGQAGNTEAFF
TGTGCCATCAGTGGACAGGCTGGCAACACTGAAGCTTTCTTT
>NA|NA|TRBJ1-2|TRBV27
CASSFRDQGYGYTF
TGTGCCAGCAGTTTTCGAGACCAGGGTTATGGCTACACCTTC
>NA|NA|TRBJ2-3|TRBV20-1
CSASRAADTQYF
TGCAGTGCTAGTAGGGCCGCAGATACGCAGTATTTT
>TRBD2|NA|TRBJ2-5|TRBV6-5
CASSYSTVAGTQETQYF
TGTGCCAGCAGTTACTCGACGGTAGCGGGGACCCAAGAGACCCAGTACTTC
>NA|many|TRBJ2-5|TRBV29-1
CSVHLRGREETQYF
TGCAGCGTCCATTTGAGGGGCAGGGAAGAGACCCAGTACTTC
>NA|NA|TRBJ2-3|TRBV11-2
CASSLVDPGRSDTQYF
TGTGCCAGCAGCTTAGTTGACCCGGGAAGGTCAGATACGCAGTATTTT
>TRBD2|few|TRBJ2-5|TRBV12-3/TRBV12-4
CASSPLGLAGGYQETQYF
TGTGCCAGCAGCCCACTGGGCTTAGCGGGGGGGTACCAAGAGACCCAGTACTTC